This T cell receptor (beta chain) was found in a study of cytotoxic CD8 clonotypes in ibrutinib-treated CLL (dated by TCRdb to about 2021). With respect to the entire study: The cohort was composed of under 12 relapsed/refractory and fewer than 16 treatment-naive patients; IGHV unmutated status was identified in roughly 18 patients. Responses were partial in 24 patients and complete in 2; after median around 65 months follow-up, around 14 stayed in remission and approximately 12 progressed. Response samples were taken after a median of roughly 12 months on treatment, ranging from roughly 6 to 36 months. An average of roughly 250,000 productive templates and 94,082 productive rearrangements was obtained per sample. Of the 90 or so participants in the trial, approximately 26 had longitudinal samples available. Cryopreserved peripheral blood mononuclear cells were obtained prior to treatment, at the time of response, and at either disease progression or sustained remission.

About this clone: The specificity of this receptor is unknown. No base-level quality is on record; no much larger clone is a single base apart.

For TCR beta library preparation, roughly 2 micrograms of genomic DNA were extracted from the cryopreserved PBMCs. Longitudinal blood samples from CLL patients on ibrutinib monotherapy were analyzed using high-throughput TCR beta sequencing. The patients took part in an open-label, single-center phase 2 trial of ibrutinib monotherapy. The CDR3, from cysteine to phenylalanine, totals 13 residues. The kept DNA is CDR3 alone, 39 bases in frame from the first base. The V and J ends are trimmed by 10 bases and 1 base, leaving 14 bases between them. From the germline V gene, CDR1 is SNHLY and CDR2 is FYNNEI. Study-wide conclusions, independent of this receptor: Baseline clonality was found to be higher than that of age-matched healthy donors and was strongly correlated with circulating CD8+ T-cell counts. Clonality rose at ibrutinib response, remained stable during sustained remission, and dropped back toward baseline at progression. Public clonotypes were found to be uncommon and were observed to contract or remain stable during treatment; the increase in clonality was shown to reflect expansion of private clonotypes at ibrutinib response. Sampling times were not matched between sustained-remission and progressing patients, and lymph node repertoires were not studied.

The goal of deep resolution MiSeq sequencing was a depth between 1 in 1 million and 1 in 200,000 T cells, and coverage averaged 10x per clonotype. TCR beta libraries were generated with the immunoSEQ hsTCRB Kit. In the original analysis: The data were analyzed with ImmunoSEQ Analyzer and ImmunoSEQ Data Assistant, and V, D and J gene assignments followed IMGT definitions. Clonality, which ranges from 0 to 1, was calculated as one minus the normalized Shannon entropy of productive rearrangement frequencies. Only overrepresented clonotypes making up at least 0.05% of the repertoire of each patient were included in the public clonotype analysis. Thirteen age-matched healthy donor repertoires from immuneACCESS were used as controls for clonality. TCRdb's version of the immuneACCESS table is confined to in-frame rearrangements and falls short of the full clone set. An unresolved V gene accounts for under half of the shortfall where checked; the remainder is of unknown origin. That table is the source of V, J and clone size, and D and trimming were worked out from the DNA. Within this sample are about 84,000 clones, with 85% to 90% of them counted one time only. Roughly 5.4% of the sample lies in the top ten.

This clonotype originated in a human donor with chronic lymphocytic leukemia. The chain is made from TRBV2 and TRBJ2-7, with a tentative D gene TRBD1 over 6 matching bases. The material was PBMCs, obtained before ibrutinib treatment. Here is the DNA: TGTGCCACTGAGCCCGGGACATCCTACGAGCAGTACTTC. The encoded protein is CATEPGTSYEQYF.